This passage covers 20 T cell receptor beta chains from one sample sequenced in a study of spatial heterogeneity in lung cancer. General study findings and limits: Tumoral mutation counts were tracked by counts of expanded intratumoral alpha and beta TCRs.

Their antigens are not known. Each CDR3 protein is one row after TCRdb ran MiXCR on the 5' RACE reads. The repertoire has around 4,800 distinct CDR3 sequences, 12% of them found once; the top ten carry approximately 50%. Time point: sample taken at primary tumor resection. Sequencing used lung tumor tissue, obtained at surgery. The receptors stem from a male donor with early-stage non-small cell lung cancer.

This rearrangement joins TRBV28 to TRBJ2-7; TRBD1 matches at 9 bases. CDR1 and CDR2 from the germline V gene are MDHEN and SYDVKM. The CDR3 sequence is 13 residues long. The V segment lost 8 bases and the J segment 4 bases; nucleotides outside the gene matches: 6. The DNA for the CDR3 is TGTGCCAGCTCATCGGGACAGGGTTACGAGCAGTACTTC. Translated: CASSSGQGYEQYF.

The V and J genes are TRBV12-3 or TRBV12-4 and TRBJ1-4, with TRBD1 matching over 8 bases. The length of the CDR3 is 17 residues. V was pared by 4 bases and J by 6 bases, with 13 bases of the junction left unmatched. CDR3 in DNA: TGTGCCAGCAGTTACTCGACAGGGGCATCCCCTCATGAAAAACTGTTTTTT. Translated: CASSYSTGASPHEKLFF.

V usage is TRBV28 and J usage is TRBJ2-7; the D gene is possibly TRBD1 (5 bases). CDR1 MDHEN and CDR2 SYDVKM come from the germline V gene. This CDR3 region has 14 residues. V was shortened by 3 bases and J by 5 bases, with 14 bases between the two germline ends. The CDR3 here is CASSLLIRAHEQYF. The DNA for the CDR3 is TGTGCCAGCAGTTTGTTGATCAGGGCCCACGAGCAGTACTTC.

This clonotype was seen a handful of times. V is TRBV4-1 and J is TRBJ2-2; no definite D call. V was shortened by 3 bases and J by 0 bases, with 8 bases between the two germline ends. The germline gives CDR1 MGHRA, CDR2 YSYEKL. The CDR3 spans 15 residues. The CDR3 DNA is TGCGCCAGCAGCCACCCTGCGGCGAACACCGGGGAGCTGTTTTTT. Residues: CASSHPAANTGELFF.

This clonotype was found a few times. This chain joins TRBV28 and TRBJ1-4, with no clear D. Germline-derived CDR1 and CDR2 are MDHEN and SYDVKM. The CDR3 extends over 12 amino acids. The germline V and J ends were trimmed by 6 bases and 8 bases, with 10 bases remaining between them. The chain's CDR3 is CASSQRSEKLFF. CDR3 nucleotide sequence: TGTGCCAGCAGCCAGCGCTCCGAAAAACTGTTTTTT.

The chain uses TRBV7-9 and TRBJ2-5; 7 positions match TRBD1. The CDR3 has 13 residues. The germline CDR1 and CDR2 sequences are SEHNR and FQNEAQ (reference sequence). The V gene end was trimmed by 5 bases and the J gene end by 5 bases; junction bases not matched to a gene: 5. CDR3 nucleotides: TGTGCCAGCAGCCGGGACAGTTGGGAGACCCAGTACTTC. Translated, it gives CASSRDSWETQYF.

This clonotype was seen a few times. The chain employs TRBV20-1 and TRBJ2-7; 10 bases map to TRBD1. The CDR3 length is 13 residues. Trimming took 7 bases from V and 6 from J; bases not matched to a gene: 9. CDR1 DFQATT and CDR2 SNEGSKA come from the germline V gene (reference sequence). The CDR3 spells CSGRQGARREQYF. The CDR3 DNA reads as TGCAGTGGTCGACAGGGGGCGCGCCGCGAGCAGTACTTC.

The CDR3 region is CASSVGLGYIQETQYF. CDR3 DNA sequence: TGTGCCAGCAGCGTTGGACTAGGCTACATCCAAGAGACCCAGTACTTC. The chain recombines TRBV5-4 with TRBJ2-5; 7 nucleotides agree with TRBD2. The germline V gene has CDR1 SGHNT and CDR2 YYREEE (reference sequence). There are 16 residues in the CDR3. Trimming removed 4 bases from V and 1 base from J; junction bases left unmatched: 10.

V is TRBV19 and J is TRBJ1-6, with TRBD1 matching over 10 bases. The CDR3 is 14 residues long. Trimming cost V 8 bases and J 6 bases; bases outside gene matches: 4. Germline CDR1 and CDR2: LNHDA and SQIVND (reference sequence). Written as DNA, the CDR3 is TGTGCCAGTGGCCGGGACAGGGGTAATTCACCCCTCCACTTT. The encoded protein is CASGRDRGNSPLHF.

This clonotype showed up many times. The CDR3: CASSLFRGPTEAFF. The CDR3 region has the DNA TGTGCCAGCAGCTTATTCCGGGGGCCCACTGAAGCTTTCTTT. The chain recombines TRBV11-1 with TRBJ1-1; weak D call: TRBD1 (6 bases). This CDR3 has 14 residues. V gave up 2 bases and J gave up 4 bases, with 11 bases separating them. Germline values: CDR1 SGHAT, CDR2 FQDESV (reference sequence). The full variable domain, with the rest looked up from reference TRBV11-1 and TRBJ1-1, is EAEVAQSPRYKITEKSQAVAFWCDPISGHATLYWYRQILGQGPELLVQFQDESVVDDSQLPKDRFSAERLKGVDSTLKIQPAELGDSAMYLCASSLFRGPTEAFFGQGTRLTVV.

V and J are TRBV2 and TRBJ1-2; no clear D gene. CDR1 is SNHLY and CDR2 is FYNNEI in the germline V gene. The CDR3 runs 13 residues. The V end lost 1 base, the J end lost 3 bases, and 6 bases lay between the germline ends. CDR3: CASSEGQDYGYTF. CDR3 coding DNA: TGTGCCAGCAGTGAAGGGCAGGACTATGGCTACACCTTC.

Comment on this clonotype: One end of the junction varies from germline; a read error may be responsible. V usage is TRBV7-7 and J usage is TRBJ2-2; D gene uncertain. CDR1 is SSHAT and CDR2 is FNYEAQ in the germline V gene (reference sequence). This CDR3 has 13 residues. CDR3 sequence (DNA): TGTGCTAGCAGCTTTAGTGCCGCCGGGGAGCTGTTTTTT. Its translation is CASSFSAAGELFF. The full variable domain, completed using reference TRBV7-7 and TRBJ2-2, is GAGVSQSPRYKVTKRGQDVTLRCDPISSHATLYWYQQALGQGPEFLTYFNYEAQPDKSGLPSDRFSAERPEGSISTLTIQRTEQRDSAMYRCASSFSAAGELFFGEGSRLTVL.

The CDR3 sequence is CASHLGGGIRDTQYF. CDR3 DNA sequence: TGTGCCAGCCACTTGGGCGGGGGCATTCGTGATACGCAGTATTTT. The V call is TRBV5-4, the J call TRBJ2-3; maybe TRBD2 (7 bases). Trimming removed 7 bases from V and 6 bases from J, with 21 bases in between. CDR3 length: 15 residues. In germline, CDR1 is SGHNT, CDR2 YYREEE (reference sequence).

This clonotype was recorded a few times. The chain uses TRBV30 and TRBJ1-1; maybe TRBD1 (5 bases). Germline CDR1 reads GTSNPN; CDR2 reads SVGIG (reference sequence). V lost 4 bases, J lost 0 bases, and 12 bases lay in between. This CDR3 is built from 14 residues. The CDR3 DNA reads TGTGCCTGGAATTTCGGACAAGTGAACACTGAAGCTTTCTTT. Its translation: CAWNFGQVNTEAFF.

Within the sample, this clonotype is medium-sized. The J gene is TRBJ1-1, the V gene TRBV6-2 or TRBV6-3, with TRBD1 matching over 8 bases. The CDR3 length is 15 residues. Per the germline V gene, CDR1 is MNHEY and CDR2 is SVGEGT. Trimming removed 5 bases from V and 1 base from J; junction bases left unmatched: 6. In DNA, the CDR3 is TGTGCCAGCAGTCGTAGGACAGGGAGGAACACTGAAGCTTTCTTT. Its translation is CASSRRTGRNTEAFF.

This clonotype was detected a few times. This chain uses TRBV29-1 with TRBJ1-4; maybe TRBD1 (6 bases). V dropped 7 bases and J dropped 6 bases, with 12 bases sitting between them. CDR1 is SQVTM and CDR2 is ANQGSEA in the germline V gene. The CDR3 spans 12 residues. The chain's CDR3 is CSADEGDEKLFF. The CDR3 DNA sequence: TGCAGCGCGGACGAGGGGGATGAAAAACTGTTTTTT. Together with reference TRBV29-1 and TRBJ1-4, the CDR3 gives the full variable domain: SAVISQKPSRDICQRGTSLTIQCQVDSQVTMMFWYRQQPGQSLTLIATANQGSEATYESGFVIDKFPISRPNLTFSTLTVSNMSPEDSSIYLCSADEGDEKLFFGSGTQLSVL.

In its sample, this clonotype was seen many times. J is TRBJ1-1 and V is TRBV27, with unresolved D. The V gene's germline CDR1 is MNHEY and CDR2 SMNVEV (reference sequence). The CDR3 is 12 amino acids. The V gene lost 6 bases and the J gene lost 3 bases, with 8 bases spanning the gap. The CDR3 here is CASRGLYTEAFF. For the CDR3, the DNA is TGTGCCAGCAGGGGTTTATACACTGAAGCTTTCTTT.

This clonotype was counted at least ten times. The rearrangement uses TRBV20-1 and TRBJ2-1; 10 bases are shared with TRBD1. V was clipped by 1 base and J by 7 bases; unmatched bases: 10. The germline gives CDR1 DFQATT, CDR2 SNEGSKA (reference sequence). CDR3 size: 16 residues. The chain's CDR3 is CSARVMTRGQGNEQFF. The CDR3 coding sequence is TGCAGTGCTAGAGTAATGACGCGGGGACAGGGGAATGAGCAGTTCTTC.

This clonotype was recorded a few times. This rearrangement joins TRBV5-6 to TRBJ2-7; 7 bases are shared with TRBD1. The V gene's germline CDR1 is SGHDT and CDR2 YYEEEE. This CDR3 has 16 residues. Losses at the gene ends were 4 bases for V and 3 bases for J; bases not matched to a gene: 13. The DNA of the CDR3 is TGTGCCAGCAGCCATACTACCGGACAGGATAACTACGAGCAGTACTTC. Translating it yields CASSHTTGQDNYEQYF.

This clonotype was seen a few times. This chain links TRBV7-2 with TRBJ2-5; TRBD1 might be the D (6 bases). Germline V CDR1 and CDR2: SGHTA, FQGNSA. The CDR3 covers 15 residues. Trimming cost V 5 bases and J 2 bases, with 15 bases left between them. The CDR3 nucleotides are TGTGCCAGCAGCCGTACAGGGTTGGGTCAAGAGACCCAGTACTTC. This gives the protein CASSRTGLGQETQYF.